Presented here are 27 T cell receptor beta chains from one specimen sequenced in a study of glioma-infiltrating T cells after dendritic cell vaccination. Some clones are missing from TCRdb's copy, which holds only in-frame ones; the method was immunoSEQ multiplex PCR. The data show 40,000 or so clones, about 80% seen once. The specimen was blood, collected before dendritic cell vaccination. These receptors originate from a human donor with glioblastoma.

The chain joins TRBV18 to TRBJ1-1; 9 bases align to TRBD1. This CDR3 region has 15 residues. CDR1 is KGHSH, CDR2 LQKENI, per germline. Losses at the gene ends were 3 bases for V and 1 base for J; bases not matched to a gene: 3. The CDR3 bases are TGTGCCAGCTCACCCCAGGGACAGGGGAACACTGAAGCTTTCTTT. Its translation: CASSPQGQGNTEAFF.

Only a few counts were recorded for this clone. The gene calls are TRBV2 and TRBJ2-1; 11 bases agree with TRBD2. CDR3 length: 15 residues. After removal of 4 bases from V and 6 bases from J, the junction contained 5 bases not matched to a gene. Germline V gene lookup returns CDR1 SNHLY and CDR2 FYNNEI. The CDR3 nucleotides are TGTGCCAGCAGTGCACTAGCGGGGGTCGGCAATGAGCAGTTCTTC. It codes for CASSALAGVGNEQFF.

This clone was seen more than once but under ten times. The gene calls are TRBV2 and TRBJ1-3; tentatively, D is TRBD1 (6 bases). CDR3 length equals 14 residues. V dropped 7 bases and J dropped 0 bases, with 10 bases sitting between them. CDR1 SNHLY and CDR2 FYNNEI come from the germline V gene. The CDR3 bases are TGTGCCAGCAAGGACAGCGTCTCTGGAAACACCATATATTTT. Protein: CASKDSVSGNTIYF.

This sequence joins TRBV19 and TRBJ2-7, with a tentative D call TRBD1 (6 bases). Trimming pared 7 bases from V and 6 bases from J, leaving 16 bases between. CDR1 and CDR2 from the germline V gene are LNHDA and SQIVND (reference sequence). The CDR3 has 13 residues. The CDR3 protein is CASTPEGEAEQYF. The CDR3 DNA sequence: TGTGCCAGTACCCCCGAGGGGGAAGCCGAGCAGTACTTC. The full variable domain, in which reference TRBV19 and TRBJ2-7 provide the parts outside the CDR3, is DGGITQSPKYLFRKEGQNVTLSCEQNLNHDAMYWYRQDPGQGLRLIYYSQIVNDFQKGDIAEGYSVSREKKESFPLTVTSAQKNPTAFYLCASTPEGEAEQYFGPGTRLTVT.

The chain carries TRBV5-8 and TRBJ2-7; 12 bases fit TRBD2. The CDR3 extends over 15 amino acids. CDR1 SGHTS and CDR2 YDEGEE come from the germline V gene. V gave up 1 base and J gave up 4 bases; unmatched junction bases: 3. This chain's CDR3 is CASSLSSGGVYEQYF. In DNA, the CDR3 is TGTGCCAGCAGCTTGTCTAGCGGGGGGGTATACGAGCAGTACTTC.

This chain links TRBV2 with TRBJ1-2; possibly TRBD1 for D (6 bases). Germline CDR1 is SNHLY and CDR2 is FYNNEI. Trimming pared 3 bases from V and 6 bases from J, leaving 14 bases between. The CDR3 is 14 residues long. The DNA for the CDR3 is TGTGCCAGCAGTGAGAGACAGGAGCTAGATGGCTACACCTTC. It yields the protein CASSERQELDGYTF.

The V call is TRBV9, the J call TRBJ2-1; 12 bases line up with TRBD2. J was trimmed by 10 bases and V by 4 bases; bases with no gene match: 12. From germline, CDR1 is SGDLS and CDR2 YYNGEE. The CDR3 consists of 16 residues. CDR3 protein: CASSPRASGGAREQFF. In DNA, the CDR3 is TGTGCCAGCAGCCCTCGCGCTAGCGGGGGGGCGCGGGAGCAGTTCTTC.

This clone was recorded once. The chain recombines TRBV7-8 with TRBJ2-7, with a weak D call TRBD1 (5 bases). This CDR3 has 11 amino acids. Germline loops: CDR1 SGHVS, CDR2 FQNEAQ. The V gene lost 5 bases and the J gene lost 9 bases, with 11 bases spanning the gap. The CDR3 is CASSPQGTQYF. The CDR3 DNA sequence: TGTGCCAGCAGCCCCCAGGGTACGCAGTACTTC. Based on the CDR3 plus reference TRBV7-8 and TRBJ2-7, the full variable domain is GAGVSQSPRYKVAKRGQDVALRCDPISGHVSLFWYQQALGQGPEFLTYFQNEAQLDKSGLPSDRFFAERPEGSVSTLKIQRTQQEDSAVYLCASSPQGTQYFGPGTRLTVT.

V is TRBV11-2 and J is TRBJ2-5; TRBD2 agrees at 9 bases. CDR1 is SGHAT and CDR2 is FQNNGV in the germline V gene. Unmatched junction bases numbered 7, after V lost 3 bases and J lost 2 bases. The CDR3 has 16 residues. This chain's CDR3 is CASSLLVSGGQETQYF. Written as DNA, the CDR3 is TGTGCCAGCAGCTTGCTCGTAAGCGGGGGGCAAGAGACCCAGTACTTC.

This clone was picked up one time. The chain joins TRBV5-5 to TRBJ2-7; a possible D gene is TRBD1 (8 bases). Germline V gene lookup returns CDR1 SGHKS and CDR2 YYEKEE (reference sequence). The CDR3 spans 15 residues. The germline V and J ends were trimmed by 2 bases and 7 bases, with 19 bases remaining between them. CDR3 nucleotide sequence: TGTGCCAGCAGCTTCGACAGGGGAGGGGTGTGGGAGCAGTACTTC. This translates into CASSFDRGGVWEQYF.

This chain uses TRBV10-3 with TRBJ1-4, with 9 bases that match TRBD1. The germline V gene encodes CDR1 ENHRY and CDR2 SYGVKD. The CDR3 is made up of 17 amino acids. J gave up 7 bases and V 4 bases, and 13 bases lay outside the gene matches. Here the CDR3 reads CAISGTATGTGFEKLFF. CDR3 nucleotides: TGTGCCATCAGTGGGACAGCGACCGGGACAGGGTTTGAAAAACTGTTTTTT.

This clone was detected only once. This chain joins TRBV18 and TRBJ2-3, with a weak D call TRBD1 (7 bases). Trimming cost V 2 bases and J 4 bases, with 19 bases left between them. The CDR3 totals 17 residues. The germline V gene has CDR1 KGHSH and CDR2 LQKENI. In DNA, the CDR3 is TGTGCCAGCTCACCAGATTCGGGTCAGGGGGAGGCAGATACGCAGTATTTT. Its translation is CASSPDSGQGEADTQYF. Full variable domain (missing parts from reference TRBV18 and TRBJ2-3): NAGVMQNPRHLVRRRGQEARLRCSPMKGHSHVYWYRQLPEEGLKFMVYLQKENIIDESGMPKERFSAEFPKEGPSILRIQQVVRGDSAAYFCASSPDSGQGEADTQYFGPGTRLTVL.

This sequence joins TRBV25-1 and TRBJ2-2, with TRBD1 identical over 10 bases. CDR1 is MGHDK, CDR2 SYGVNS, per germline. V shed 6 bases and J 9 bases; nucleotides not matched to a gene: 4. The CDR3 runs 13 residues. CDR3 nucleotide sequence: TGTGCCAGCAGCGGGACAGGGGCCAGGGAGCTGTTTTTT. Its translation: CASSGTGARELFF.

This clone appeared a single time. This sequence joins TRBV11-2 and TRBJ2-7; D ambiguous. CDR1 and CDR2 (germline): SGHAT, FQNNGV. The CDR3 is 14 residues long. The ends were cut back, 3 bases at V and 0 bases at J, with 9 bases in the middle. The CDR3, as DNA: TGTGCCAGCAGCTTCCGAGCCGTCTCCTACGAGCAGTACTTC. This sequence encodes CASSFRAVSYEQYF.

Of note for this clone: In the same sample, other DNA sequences code for this CDR3. J is TRBJ2-2 and V is TRBV2, with 9 bases identical to TRBD1. The CDR3 length is 15 residues. The V gene end was trimmed by 6 bases and the J gene end by 4 bases; junction bases not matched to a gene: 6. The germline V gene has CDR1 SNHLY and CDR2 FYNNEI. CDR3 in DNA: TGTGCCAGCAGCGACCGGACAGGGGCCACCGGGGAGCTGTTTTTT. Translating gives CASSDRTGATGELFF.

This clone has a handful of counts. CDR3 sequence (DNA): TGTGCCAGCAGCGCGCGGACTAGCGGGGGGCCGAACTCCTACGAGCAGTACTTC. Its protein is CASSARTSGGPNSYEQYF. The rearrangement joins TRBV7-8 to TRBJ2-7; 14 bases align to TRBD2. The V and J ends lost 5 bases and 0 bases, in that order; junction bases with no gene match: 9. Germline V gene lookup returns CDR1 SGHVS and CDR2 FQNEAQ. This CDR3 is built from 18 residues.

The chain joins TRBV19 to TRBJ2-3, with a possible D match to TRBD1 (5 bases). V lost 1 base and J lost 6, with 14 bases in between. CDR3 length: 15 amino acids. Germline V gene sequence: CDR1 LNHDA, CDR2 SQIVND (reference sequence). The CDR3 bases are TGTGCCAGTAGTATAGGTGGGGCCGCCCAGGATACGCAGTATTTT. Protein sequence: CASSIGGAAQDTQYF.

This clone was observed once. The chain joins TRBV4-3 to TRBJ2-1; 7 nucleotides match TRBD2. The CDR3 is 15 amino acids. The trim removed 4 bases at V and 3 bases at J, leaving 6 bases unmatched. The germline gives CDR1 LGHNA, CDR2 YSLEER. The CDR3 region is CASSRTRGIYNEQFF. CDR3 in DNA: TGCGCCAGCAGCCGGACTAGAGGAATCTACAATGAGCAGTTCTTC.

This CDR3 reads CASSRTTGYNEQFF. The CDR3 DNA is TGTGCCAGCAGCAGGACGACAGGCTACAATGAGCAGTTCTTC. The rearrangement links TRBV7-6 to TRBJ2-1, with D perhaps matching TRBD1 (6 bases). The CDR3 extends over 14 amino acids. The V end was cut by 5 bases, the J end by 3 bases, with 11 bases between. Germline V gene lookup returns CDR1 SGHVS and CDR2 FNYEAQ.

This clone has a single count. The chain uses TRBV11-1 and TRBJ2-5, with D hard to call. Trimming shortened V by 5 bases and J by 2 bases, and 9 bases separated the two germline ends. CDR1 and CDR2 (germline): SGHAT, FQDESV (reference sequence). The CDR3 spans 13 residues. CDR3 sequence: CASSRLQQETQYF. CDR3 DNA sequence: TGTGCCAGCAGCCGATTACAGCAAGAGACCCAGTACTTC. The full variable domain, in which reference TRBV11-1 and TRBJ2-5 provide the parts outside the CDR3, is EAEVAQSPRYKITEKSQAVAFWCDPISGHATLYWYRQILGQGPELLVQFQDESVVDDSQLPKDRFSAERLKGVDSTLKIQPAELGDSAMYLCASSRLQQETQYFGPGTRLLVL.

This clone was counted between two and nine times. V is TRBV27 and J is TRBJ1-5, with D possibly TRBD1 on 6 matching bases. The CDR3 sequence is 15 residues long. Germline CDR1 and CDR2: MNHEY and SMNVEV (reference sequence). V was trimmed by 2 bases and J by 4 bases, leaving 12 bases between them. The CDR3 region has the DNA TGTGCCAGCAGTTTAACGCAGGGGCCGAATCAGCCCCAGCATTTT. Amino acid sequence: CASSLTQGPNQPQHF.

The V gene is TRBV4-1, the J gene TRBJ1-4, with 9 bases that match TRBD1. The junction had 11 bases not matched to a gene; V was cut back by 4 bases and J by 8 bases. Germline lookup yields CDR1 MGHRA and CDR2 YSYEKL. The CDR3 has 16 residues. DNA for the CDR3: TGCGCCAGCAGCCCAAGAAAAAGGGACAGGGTAGAAAAACTGTTTTTT. It specifies CASSPRKRDRVEKLFF.

V usage is TRBV9 and J usage is TRBJ1-3; D possibly corresponds to TRBD1 (5 bases). The CDR3 covers 14 residues. Trimming shortened V by 2 bases and J by 2 bases, and 8 bases separated the two germline ends. The V gene's germline CDR1 is SGDLS and CDR2 YYNGEE. CDR3 DNA sequence: TGTGCCAGCAGCGTGAAAGGGGCTGGAAACACCATATATTTT. Translation: CASSVKGAGNTIYF.

This sequence joins TRBV11-1 and TRBJ2-2; possibly TRBD1 for D (5 bases). V was trimmed by 1 base and J by 0 bases, leaving 12 bases between them. Germline V gene sequence: CDR1 SGHAT, CDR2 FQDESV (reference sequence). This CDR3 is 17 amino acids long. Here the CDR3 reads CASSLDGAGANTGELFF. The CDR3 region has the DNA TGTGCCAGCAGCTTAGATGGGGCAGGAGCGAACACCGGGGAGCTGTTTTTT.

The rearrangement links TRBV9 to TRBJ2-6; TRBD1 might be the D (6 bases). Germline assignment: CDR1 SGDLS and CDR2 YYNGEE. The CDR3 has 16 residues. Between the trimmed V and J ends, which lost 4 bases and 4 bases, there was a span of 15 bases. The CDR3, as DNA: TGTGCCAGCAGCATCAGGGCAGGGGCCGGGGCCAACGTCCTGACTTTC. This encodes CASSIRAGAGANVLTF. Variable domain in full (rest from reference TRBV9 and TRBJ2-6): DSGVTQTPKHLITATGQRVTLRCSPRSGDLSVYWYQQSLDQGLQFLIQYYNGEERAKGNILERFSAQQFPDLHSELNLSSLELGDSALYFCASSIRAGAGANVLTFGAGSRLTVL.

This clone was picked up one time. In nucleotides, the CDR3 is TGCGCCAGCAGCCCAACACCCATAGCGGGCTTGTTGAATGAGCAGTTCTTC. Translated, it gives CASSPTPIAGLLNEQFF. The chain recombines TRBV4-3 with TRBJ2-1; TRBD2 aligns across 7 bases. The V gene end was trimmed by 4 bases and the J gene end by 7 bases; junction bases not matched to a gene: 16. Germline V CDR1 and CDR2: LGHNA, YSLEER. This CDR3 spans 17 amino acids.

The V gene is TRBV10-3, the J gene TRBJ1-5; 9 nucleotides agree with TRBD1. With V trimmed by 2 bases and J by 6 bases, 11 bases remained unmatched. The V gene's germline CDR1 is ENHRY and CDR2 SYGVKD. The CDR3 is 17 amino acids. CDR3 region: CAISEVGTGRFVQPQHF. The CDR3 DNA is TGTGCCATCAGTGAGGTAGGGACAGGGCGGTTTGTTCAGCCCCAGCATTTT.